This T cell receptor (beta chain) was identified in a study of regulatory T cells in long-lasting Graves disease. Study-level information: For a period under 3 months, newly diagnosed Graves' patients had taken antithyroid drugs. Study conclusions and caveats: With 2,500 to 3,000 shared public clonotypes, persistent patients exceeded new patients, who shared just over 950.

Described time point: newly diagnosed GD, antithyroid drugs for less than 3 months. The TCR library was prepared using RNA isolated from PBMCs. Xi'an, China, was home to the endocrinology department that provided patients. Both iRepertoire HTBI primers and Arm-PCR of CDR3 regions were used to build the TCR beta libraries. TCRdb passed the multiplex PCR reads through MiXCR, listing each CDR3 protein once. The sample records roughly 500,000 distinct CDR3 sequences, about 13% being singletons. Germline CDR1 is DFQATT and CDR2 is SNEGSKA (reference sequence). The CDR3 length is 14 residues. This clonotype was counted many times. Its antigen remains unidentified. A further study also used this sample, focusing on T cells in Graves' hyperthyroidism and ophthalmopathy. That paper notes: TCR CDR3 regions were first amplified by RT-PCR with HTBI primers.

The TCR originated in a young man with Graves disease. Sequencing was performed on peripheral blood mononuclear cells (PBMCs), taken at new diagnosis, from a patient treated with antithyroid drugs. V gene TRBV20-1 combines with J gene TRBJ2-3, with 11 bases aligning to TRBD1. In nucleotides, the CDR3 is TGCACCCCGGGACAGGGGGGTAGCACAGATACGCAGTATTTT. This codes for CTPGQGGSTDTQYF.